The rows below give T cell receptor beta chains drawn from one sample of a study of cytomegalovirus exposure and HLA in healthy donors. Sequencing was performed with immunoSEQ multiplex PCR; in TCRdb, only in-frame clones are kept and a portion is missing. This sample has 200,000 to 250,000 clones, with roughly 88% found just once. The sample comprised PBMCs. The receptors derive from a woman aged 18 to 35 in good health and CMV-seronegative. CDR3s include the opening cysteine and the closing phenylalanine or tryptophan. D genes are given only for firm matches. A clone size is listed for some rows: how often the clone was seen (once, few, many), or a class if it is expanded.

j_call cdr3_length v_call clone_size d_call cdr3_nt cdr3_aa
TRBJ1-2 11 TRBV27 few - TGTGCCTCCAGTGGGGGGGGAGGCTACACCTTC CASSGGGGYTF
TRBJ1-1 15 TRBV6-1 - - TGTGCCAGCACGGTTTCAGACGGGGGAGGCACTGAAGCTTTCTTT CASTVSDGGGTEAFF
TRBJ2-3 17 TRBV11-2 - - TGTGCCAGCAGCTTATTAGATCCGGGAGTTGTGGGAGATACGCAGTATTTT CASSLLDPGVVGDTQYF
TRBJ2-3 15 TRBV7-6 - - TGTGCCAGCAGCTTATCCCTTTCCCCTCCGGATACGCAGTATTTT CASSLSLSPPDTQYF
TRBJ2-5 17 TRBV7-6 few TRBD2 TGTGCCAGCAGCTTAACCCCGACTAGCACGTATCAAGAGACCCAGTACTTC CASSLTPTSTYQETQYF
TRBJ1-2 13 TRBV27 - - TGTGCCAGCAGTGGGGGGGCTAACTATGGCTACACCTTC CASSGGANYGYTF
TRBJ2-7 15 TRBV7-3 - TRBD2 TGTGCCAGCAGTCCGACTAGCGGGATATGGTACGAGCAGTACTTC CASSPTSGIWYEQYF
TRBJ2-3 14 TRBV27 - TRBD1 TGTGCCAGCAGTCCCGACAGGGAGACAGATACGCAGTATTTT CASSPDRETDTQYF
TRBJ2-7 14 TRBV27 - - TGTGCCAGCAGCCTAGAGACTTCGCCCTACGAGCAGTACTTC CASSLETSPYEQYF
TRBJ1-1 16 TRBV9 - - TGTGCCAGCAGCGTAGACGGGATCCCGCGGAACACTGAAGCTTTCTTT CASSVDGIPRNTEAFF
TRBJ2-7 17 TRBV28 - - TGTGCCAGCAGTTATACGCATCAAGACTACCACTATTACGAGCAGTACTTC CASSYTHQDYHYYEQYF
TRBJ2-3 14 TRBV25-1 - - TGTGCCAGCAGTGAATTCGGGGGAAATGATACGCAGTATTTT CASSEFGGNDTQYF
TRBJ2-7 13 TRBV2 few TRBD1 TGTGCCAGCGGGGGCACAGGGGCCTACGAGCAGTACTTC CASGGTGAYEQYF
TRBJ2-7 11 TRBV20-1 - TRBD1 TGCAGTGCTAGAACAGGGGACGAGCAGTACTTC CSARTGDEQYF
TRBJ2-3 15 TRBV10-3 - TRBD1 TGTGCCATCAGCCAGGGACAGGGTGACACGGATACGCAGTATTTT CAISQGQGDTDTQYF
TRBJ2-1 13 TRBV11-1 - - TGTGCCAGCAGCTTTGGGTCAGGGGTCGAGCAGTTCTTC CASSFGSGVEQFF
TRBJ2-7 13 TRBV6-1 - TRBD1 TGTGCCAGCCGGACAGGGACCACCTACGAGCAGTACTTC CASRTGTTYEQYF
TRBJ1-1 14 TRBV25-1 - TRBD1 TGTGCCAGCAGTGAATCCACAGGGGGCACTGAAGCTTTCTTT CASSESTGGTEAFF
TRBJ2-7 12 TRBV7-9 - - TGTGCCAGCAGCTTATCCGCCTACGAGCAGTACTTC CASSLSAYEQYF
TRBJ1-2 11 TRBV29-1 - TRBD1 TGCAGCGTGGGGGACAGGGGTGGCTACACCTTC CSVGDRGGYTF
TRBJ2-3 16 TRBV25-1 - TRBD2 TGTGCCAGCAGTGAATGGGTTAGCGGGACCACAGATACGCAGTATTTT CASSEWVSGTTDTQYF
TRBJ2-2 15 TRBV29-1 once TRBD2 TGCAGCGCCTCGCGGAGCGGGAGGAACACCGGGGAGCTGTTTTTT CSASRSGRNTGELFF
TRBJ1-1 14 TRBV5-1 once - TGCGCCAGCAGCTTGGACACACCGAACACTGAAGCTTTCTTT CASSLDTPNTEAFF